The subject of this entry is one T cell receptor (beta chain). The V segment lost 5 bases and the J segment 8 bases; nucleotides outside the gene matches: 14. Germline V gives CDR1 SGHTA, CDR2 FQGNSA. The CDR3 totals 16 residues. cDNA molecules carried unique molecular identifiers, and template switching added a universal primer site. TCRdb re-derived calls from the 5' RACE reads in MiXCR, one entry per CDR3 protein. The sample yields about 660,000 distinct CDR3 sequences, roughly 8% seen once. These data come from a study of identical twins. These same records also appear under a second study, on yellow fever vaccine responses in identical twins.

The chain employs TRBV7-2 and TRBJ2-1; 8 bases agree with TRBD2. The sequence was collected from a woman aged 18-29 years in good health. What was sequenced was PBMCs. Here the CDR3 reads CASSPPPGTSMDEQFF. The CDR3 DNA reads TGTGCCAGCAGCCCGCCCCCCGGGACTAGTATGGATGAGCAGTTCTTC.